Presented here are 14 T cell receptor beta chains from one specimen sequenced in a study of blood T cell repertoires in COVID-19. This table comes from immunoSEQ multiplex PCR, and its TCRdb copy is limited to in-frame clones, with some not included. This table has under 250,000 clones, 86% appearing once. The sample was peripheral blood. The receptors were gathered from a woman of 80 years or more with COVID-19, enrolled during active disease.

This chain's CDR3 is CASSYLQTGSTGELFF. The DNA of the CDR3 is TGTGCCAGCAGTTACCTACAGACAGGGTCTACCGGGGAGCTGTTTTTT. The chain links TRBV6-2 or TRBV6-3 to TRBJ2-2; 7 positions agree with TRBD1. The CDR3 has 16 amino acids. Germline CDR1 is MNHEY and CDR2 is SVGEGT. Trimming cost V 2 bases and J 5 bases; bases outside gene matches: 8.

The chain has TRBV30 and TRBJ1-1; 8 bases map to TRBD1. The CDR3 extends over 14 amino acids. Unmatched junction bases numbered 9, after V lost 2 bases and J lost 7 bases. Germline V gene lookup returns CDR1 GTSNPN and CDR2 SVGIG (reference sequence). For the CDR3, the DNA is TGTGCCTGGAGTACGCAGGGGGCGCGAGGTGAAGCTTTCTTT. It is translated as CAWSTQGARGEAFF.

The genes are TRBV19 and TRBJ1-5; weak D call: TRBD1 (6 bases). CDR3 size: 14 residues. The germline V gene has CDR1 LNHDA and CDR2 SQIVND (reference sequence). The germline V and J ends were trimmed by 6 bases and 4 bases, with 13 bases remaining between them. CDR3 sequence: CASSQGTTNQPQHF. DNA for the CDR3: TGTGCCAGTAGCCAAGGGACAACAAATCAGCCCCAGCATTTT. The variable domain in full, completed from reference TRBV19 and TRBJ1-5, reads DGGITQSPKYLFRKEGQNVTLSCEQNLNHDAMYWYRQDPGQGLRLIYYSQIVNDFQKGDIAEGYSVSREKKESFPLTVTSAQKNPTAFYLCASSQGTTNQPQHFGDGTRLSIL.

V is TRBV9 and J is TRBJ2-3; possible D gene TRBD1, 5 bases. The CDR3 contains 12 residues. Per germline, CDR1 SGDLS and CDR2 YYNGEE. V was clipped by 7 bases and J by 2 bases, with 8 bases between them. The CDR3 reads CASRRDTDTQYF. In nucleotides, the CDR3 is TGTGCCAGCCGCAGGGACACAGATACGCAGTATTTT.

The chain is built from TRBV7-9 and TRBJ1-3, with D tentatively TRBD1 (5 bases). The CDR3 sequence is 18 residues long. Germline V gene data show CDR1 as SEHNR and CDR2 as FQNEAQ (reference sequence). V gave up 3 bases and J gave up 0 bases, with 18 bases separating them. CDR3 protein: CASSLTKTRGHSGNTIYF. Here the CDR3 DNA reads TGTGCCAGCAGCTTGACTAAAACGCGGGGCCACTCTGGAAACACCATATATTTT.

There are a few counts of this clone. The chain links TRBV28 to TRBJ2-3, with 8 bases fitting TRBD2. After removal of 4 bases from V and 1 base from J, the junction contained 7 bases not matched to a gene. The CDR3 spans 16 residues. Germline CDR1 and CDR2: MDHEN and SYDVKM. The CDR3 DNA reads TGTGCCAGCAGTTCCCCGGGACTAGGGGGCACAGATACGCAGTATTTT. It encodes CASSSPGLGGTDTQYF.

The rearrangement uses TRBV6-1 and TRBJ1-4; no clear D. This CDR3 is 19 amino acids long. Germline values: CDR1 MNHNS, CDR2 SASEGT. V lost 4 bases to trimming and J lost 0 bases, with 21 bases between them. The CDR3 loop reads CASSARTKSLFATNEKLFF. The CDR3, as DNA: TGTGCCAGCAGTGCCAGGACTAAATCCCTTTTTGCAACTAATGAAAAACTGTTTTTT.

V gene TRBV2 combines with J gene TRBJ1-4; unclear D gene. The CDR3 consists of 14 residues. The V end was cut by 7 bases, the J end by 4 bases, with 13 bases between. Germline values: CDR1 SNHLY, CDR2 FYNNEI. CDR3 sequence reads: CASNSGALNEKLFF. The CDR3 nucleotides are TGTGCCAGCAACTCGGGAGCCCTTAATGAAAAACTGTTTTTT.

V and J are TRBV19 and TRBJ1-5; 7 bases match TRBD1. Trimming cost V 4 bases and J 7 bases; bases outside gene matches: 4. The CDR3 spans 13 residues. Germline lookup yields CDR1 LNHDA and CDR2 SQIVND (reference sequence). This CDR3 is CASSTDRRQPQHF. The CDR3, as DNA: TGTGCCAGTAGTACGGACAGGAGGCAGCCCCAGCATTTT.

The chain is built from TRBV2 and TRBJ2-7, with 8 bases identical to TRBD1. CDR3 length: 13 residues. Germline trimming cut 2 bases from V and 8 bases from J; bases unmatched to any gene: 5. Germline V CDR1 and CDR2: SNHLY, FYNNEI. CDR3 amino acids: CASSENRGAQQYV. DNA for the CDR3: TGTGCCAGCAGTGAAAACAGGGGGGCCCAGCAGTACGTC.

In its sample, this clone was seen a few times. Here the CDR3 DNA reads TGTGCCAGCAGCGTGTTGGGTACGAGCGGGGGGTCCCCGGGCCAGCAGTACTTC. Translated, it gives CASSVLGTSGGSPGQQYF. The V call is TRBV9, the J call TRBJ2-7; 9 bases are shared with TRBD2. Germline CDR1 is SGDLS and CDR2 is YYNGEE. V lost 2 bases and J lost 8; bases outside the gene matches: 20. The CDR3 loop spans 18 amino acids.

Written as DNA, the CDR3 is TGTGCCAGCAGCTTGGGACAGGGGTATAGCAATCAGCCCCAGCATTTT. Protein sequence: CASSLGQGYSNQPQHF. J is TRBJ1-5 and V is TRBV5-8, with TRBD1 matching over 8 bases. The germline V gene encodes CDR1 SGHTS and CDR2 YDEGEE. Trimming cost V 0 bases and J 0 bases; bases outside gene matches: 2. The CDR3 spans 16 residues.

This chain uses TRBV5-1 with TRBJ2-1, with 7 bases aligning to TRBD2. CDR1 is SGHRS and CDR2 is YFSETQ in the germline V gene. The J segment lost 0 bases and the V segment lost 9 bases, leaving 9 bases of the junction unmatched. The CDR3 runs 15 residues. CDR3 region: CATRLRGDSYNEQFF. The CDR3 DNA follows: TGCGCCACCCGGCTCCGGGGGGACTCCTACAATGAGCAGTTCTTC.

The chain has TRBV5-4 and TRBJ1-1; D remains ambiguous. The germline V and J ends were trimmed by 3 bases and 1 base, with 4 bases remaining between them. Germline CDR1 SGHNT, CDR2 YYREEE (reference sequence). This CDR3 has 12 amino acids. CDR3 residues: CASSSWNTEAFF. The CDR3 DNA reads as TGTGCCAGCAGCTCCTGGAACACTGAAGCTTTCTTT.